The rows below give T cell receptor beta chains drawn from one sample of a study of shared clonotypes between healthy human individuals. Profiling relied on immunoSEQ multiplex PCR, and the TCRdb table lists in-frame clones only, not all of them. The sample carries approximately 320,000 clones, roughly 70% recorded once. The specimen sequenced was memory CD4+ T cells sorted from blood. The source of these receptors is a young man in good health. CDR3s include the opening cysteine and the closing phenylalanine or tryptophan. A D gene is named only where the DNA matches it firmly. Where a row states a size, it is once, few, many or the class of an expanded clone; other rows omit it.

J,V,D,size,DNA,CDR3
TRBJ2-1,TRBV5-4,TRBD2,once,TGTGCCAGCAGCTTGGGGACTAGCACAAATGAGCAGTTCTTC,CASSLGTSTNEQFF
TRBJ1-5,TRBV6-5,.,.,TGTGCCAGCACGATGGGGCAGCCCAGAGGGCCCCAGCATTTT,CASTMGQPRGPQHF
TRBJ2-2,TRBV18,TRBD2,few,TGTGCCAGCTCACCATTTAGCGGGAGCCGGACCGGGGAGCTGTTTTTT,CASSPFSGSRTGELFF
TRBJ2-6,TRBV4-3,.,few,TGCGCCAGCAGCCAAGATCCCTGGACACTTGGGGCCAACGTCCTGACTTTC,CASSQDPWTLGANVLTF
TRBJ2-1,TRBV18,.,.,TGTGCCAGCTCCCCCCCAACAGGGTCCTTGGAGCGGCAGTTCTTC,CASSPPTGSLERQFF
TRBJ1-5,TRBV5-6,TRBD1,.,TGTGCCAGCAGCTTGGGGTGGCAGGGGGGCAATCAGCCCCAGCATTTT,CASSLGWQGGNQPQHF
TRBJ1-2,TRBV11-2,.,.,TGTGCCAGCAGCTCCGGACCTAAAAGCGGCTACACCTTC,CASSSGPKSGYTF
TRBJ1-1,TRBV28,.,.,TGTGCCAGCAGTTTACTAAAAACAGGGAACACTGAAGCTTTCTTT,CASSLLKTGNTEAFF
TRBJ2-1,TRBV6-6,.,.,TGTGCCAGCAGTTACATCGACAATGAGCAGTTCTTC,CASSYIDNEQFF
TRBJ1-5,TRBV2,TRBD1,.,TGTGCCAGCAGTGTAGGGCGACAGGGAGGTCAGCCCCAGCATTTT,CASSVGRQGGQPQHF
TRBJ2-7,TRBV9,.,.,TGTGCCAGCAGCGTAGCTCCCTCCTACGAGCAGTACTTC,CASSVAPSYEQYF
TRBJ2-3,TRBV7-8,TRBD2,.,TGTGCCAGCAGCCCCCGCAGCGGGATCACAGATACGCAGTATTTT,CASSPRSGITDTQYF
TRBJ2-7,TRBV29-1,.,.,TGCAGCCTTACTCGTGGGGGGTGTTTTTGTGAGCAGTACTTC,CSLTRGGCFCEQYF
TRBJ2-7,TRBV19,TRBD2,.,TGTGCCAGTAGTCCCCGTAGTTTTAGCGGGAATTACGAGCAGTACTTC,CASSPRSFSGNYEQYF
TRBJ2-7,TRBV10-3,.,.,TGTGCCATCAGTAAGGGTGGGCAGGGCAACGAGCAGTACTTC,CAISKGGQGNEQYF
TRBJ2-5,TRBV7-9,TRBD1,.,TGTGCCAGCACTCGGGACAGTTCCCAAGAGACCCAGTACTTC,CASTRDSSQETQYF